This entry is about one T cell receptor beta chain. Its antigen is unknown. Per-base quality was not reported, and no clone a single base away is much larger than it. This entry belongs to a study of blood T cell repertoires in COVID-19 (dated by TCRdb to the early 2020s). Study-wide context: The collaborator samples originated in the United States, Italy and Spain and spanned the acute and convalescent phases of COVID-19. The repertoires were made available in a free public database intended to serve as a resource for research on the immune response to SARS-CoV-2. The material from the prospective study consisted of cDNA or gDNA derived from T cells, B-cell-depleted T cells, or PBMCs. Where HLA class I and class II types were available, the types were taken from metadata supplied by the sample provider, not from assay-based typing. Deeply sampled blood TCRbeta repertoires from subjects exposed to, actively infected with, or recovered from COVID-19 were included in the dataset. The sample metadata nearly always contained a de-identified subject ID, COVID-19 status, age in years and sex. The samples were drawn from two sources: the first 160 participants of the ongoing ImmuneRACE study, and 1,200 or so subjects contributed by 6 global collaborators.

Study-wide conclusions, independent of this receptor: The quantity of clinical and demographic metadata differed by source and by participant and was supplied without curation.

TCRbeta CDR3 regions were amplified from genomic DNA by means of the immunoSEQ Assay, a bias-controlled multiplex PCR. Turning to the authors' computational methods: The number of nucleated cells in each sample was estimated by amplification of reference gene primers within the assay. To quantify the absolute abundance of each unique TCRbeta CDR3 rearrangement, sequence reads were collapsed and filtered. For each sample, productive Simpson clonality was calculated as the square root of Simpson's diversity index across productive rearrangements. Drawn from immuneACCESS, this table holds only the in-frame rearrangements with V and J called that TCRdb kept. Clones are partly lost; checked studies trace under half to an unresolved V gene and leave the rest unexplained. V, J and clone size are those of that table, while D and trimming were read from the DNA. For this sample the table gives a few hundred thousand clones, of which around 89% were detected only once. The leading ten clones occupy around a tenth of the sample.

Enrolling through a virtual design, the prospective study's participants ranged in age from roughly 18 to 90 years and lived across about two dozen United States geographic areas. In the prospective study, participants were assigned to cohorts based on the clinical history participants reported in a screening survey and a study questionnaire. Recovered participants in ImmuneRACE Cohort 3 were defined as having two consecutive negative NP/OP PCR tests, clearance from a healthcare professional, or resolution of symptoms. In the prospective study, whole blood, serum and a nasopharyngeal or oropharyngeal swab were collected from each participant by mobile phlebotomists. Over a roughly 2-month period, participants in the prospective study had the option of providing additional blood draws and questionnaires. Before DNA extraction, blood samples from the prospective study were shipped at room temperature or frozen.

The TCR sequence derives from a woman in her thirties or forties who had recovered from COVID-19. Sequencing was carried out using PBMCs or T cells enriched from blood (not recorded which).

The CDR3 protein sequence reads: CASIQPNMNTEAFF. The base sequence is TGTGCCAGCATCCAACCGAACATGAACACTGAAGCTTTCTTT. Recombination linked TRBV11-2 to TRBJ1-1; the D segment cannot be called with confidence. CDR3 length: 14 amino acids, cysteine to phenylalanine. Of all the DNA, just the CDR3 is kept, 42 bases in frame from base 1. The V end loses 7 bases and the J end loses 0 bases, and a stretch of 12 bases separates them. CDR1 SGHAT and CDR2 FQNNGV are derived from the germline V gene.